This T cell receptor beta chain derives from a study of T cells in tumors after PD-1 blockade. At the level of the study: No patient had prior checkpoint blockade, systemic immunosuppression, or radiotherapy within 4 weeks. Daily vismodegib 150 mg continued in a subset of anti-PD-1-treated patients.

Overall study results and limits: Around 45% of tumor TCR clonotypes were also found in blood.

Sequenced by immunoSEQ multiplex PCR; TCRdb stores in-frame clones only, minus some. The sample includes 45,000 to 60,000 clones, more than 65% of them seen just once. Points on this clone: Antigen specificity is unknown.

Input was roughly 600 ng to 6,004 ng of genomic DNA from tumor or blood. This TCR was sampled from a human donor with advanced basal cell or squamous cell carcinoma (not recorded which). The sequenced sample was PBMCs, obtained before anti-PD-1 therapy.

The CDR3 here is CASRRGSGGTDTQYF. For the CDR3, the DNA is TGTGCCAGCCGACGAGGCTCGGGCGGCACAGATACGCAGTATTTT. V usage is TRBV13 and J usage is TRBJ2-3, with D unclear. Trimming stripped 8 bases from V and 1 base from J, with 16 bases between. The CDR3 has 15 residues. Germline values: CDR1 PRHDT, CDR2 FYEKMQ (reference sequence).